This TCR beta chain was profiled in a study of T cells in Graves' hyperthyroidism and ophthalmopathy. This clonotype was seen repeatedly, ten times or more. Amplified TCR beta CDR3 regions came from RNA transcripts. A first-round RT-PCR of the TCR CDR3 used the HTBI primer set. TCRdb reprocessed the multiplex PCR reads via MiXCR and lists one record per CDR3 protein. The sample lists some 700,000 distinct CDR3 sequences, approximately 15% occurring once. The CDR3 extends over 17 amino acids. Germline V gives CDR1 SGHDN, CDR2 FVKESK. V lost 0 bases and J lost 3, with 16 bases in between. This chain links TRBV14 with TRBJ2-3; D gene unclear. The specimen sequenced was blood. The receptor's source is a man in his forties or fifties with Graves' hyperthyroidism. The CDR3 loop is CASSQEGPFQRTDTQYF. DNA of the CDR3: TGTGCCAGCAGCCAAGAAGGTCCTTTCCAACGGACAGATACGCAGTATTTT.